Each of the 13 T cell receptor beta chains below was sequenced from the same sample in a study of cytomegalovirus exposure and HLA in healthy donors. The PCR had 60 Vbeta and 13 Jbeta primers. Sequencing used immunoSEQ multiplex PCR; TCRdb keeps in-frame clones, though not all of them. The sample has 85,000 to 120,000 clones, roughly 83% seen once. Input material: PBMCs. The receptors shown here come from a man between 35 and 55 years old in good health and CMV-seronegative.

This clone was detected only a few times. The chain couples TRBV30 to TRBJ2-7; 8 nucleotides match TRBD1. The length of the CDR3 is 14 residues. Per germline, CDR1 GTSNPN and CDR2 SVGIG (reference sequence). The V gene end was trimmed by 1 base and the J gene end by 2 bases; junction bases not matched to a gene: 4. The CDR3 DNA reads as TGTGCCTGGAGTGGGGACAGGCCTCCCTACGAGCAGTACTTC. It is translated as CAWSGDRPPYEQYF.

V and J are TRBV10-3 and TRBJ2-1, with 12 bases fitting TRBD2. J lost 10 bases, V lost 6 bases, and 19 bases had no gene match. The CDR3 sequence is 18 residues long. Germline V gene lookup returns CDR1 ENHRY and CDR2 SYGVKD. The CDR3 spells CAIRNQNDLAGGVNEQFF. CDR3 in DNA: TGTGCCATCAGAAACCAAAACGATCTAGCGGGGGGGGTGAACGAGCAGTTCTTC.

The CDR3 here is CASSLRTAHTYQETQYF. The CDR3 bases are TGTGCCAGCAGCCTCCGGACAGCCCACACGTACCAAGAGACCCAGTACTTC. This chain connects TRBV5-8 to TRBJ2-5, with D possibly being TRBD1 (6 bases). The CDR3 runs to 17 residues. Trimming took 4 bases from V and 0 from J, leaving 19 bases between them. CDR1 and CDR2 from the germline V gene are SGHTS and YDEGEE.

This clone was recorded only once. The rearrangement uses TRBV15 and TRBJ2-7, with D hard to call. The CDR3 sequence is 15 residues long. Trimming took off 0 bases at V and 3 bases at J, with 12 bases between the two ends. Germline V gene sequence: CDR1 LNHNV, CDR2 YYDKDF (reference sequence). The CDR3 DNA reads as TGTGCCACCAGCAGAGATCGGTCCAACGGCTACGAGCAGTACTTC. Its protein product is CATSRDRSNGYEQYF.

J is TRBJ2-1 and V is TRBV11-2; 12 nucleotides match TRBD2. CDR3 size: 15 residues. Looked up from germline, CDR1 is SGHAT and CDR2 is FQNNGV. V lost 5 bases and J lost 10; bases outside the gene matches: 9. The DNA of the CDR3 is TGTGCCAGCAGCCTCGCTAGCGGGGGGGCCCGGGAGCAGTTCTTC. As protein: CASSLASGGAREQFF.

This chain joins TRBV13 and TRBJ1-2; 12 bases match TRBD1. The germline V gene has CDR1 PRHDT and CDR2 FYEKMQ (reference sequence). This CDR3 contains 19 residues. The trim removed 0 bases at V and 1 base at J, leaving 9 bases unmatched. CDR3 sequence (DNA): TGTGCCAGCAGCTTAGGGGCCTTAGGGACAGGGGGCTTTAACTATGGCTACACCTTC. This codes for CASSLGALGTGGFNYGYTF.

This chain links TRBV9 with TRBJ1-2, with D unresolved. The V end lost 0 bases, the J end lost 8 bases, and 14 bases lay between the germline ends. The CDR3 contains 14 residues. Germline V gene data show CDR1 as SGDLS and CDR2 as YYNGEE. In nucleotides, the CDR3 is TGTGCCAGCAGCGTAGGGGTGGGCCTTGAAGGCTACACCTTC. Protein: CASSVGVGLEGYTF.

The V call is TRBV5-6, the J call TRBJ2-1, with TRBD2 matching 11 bases. Germline lookup yields CDR1 SGHDT and CDR2 YYEEEE. CDR3 size: 16 residues. V trimming: 5 bases; J trimming: 4 bases; junction bases outside the gene matches: 8. The CDR3 coding sequence is TGTGCCAGCAGTTTTGGGACTAGCGGCTTTTACAATGAGCAGTTCTTC. This gives the protein CASSFGTSGFYNEQFF.

The V call is TRBV5-1, the J call TRBJ1-2; 8 nucleotides line up with TRBD1. Trimming removed 4 bases from V and 8 bases from J; junction bases left unmatched: 10. The germline V gene has CDR1 SGHRS and CDR2 YFSETQ. This CDR3 is built from 14 residues. Here the CDR3 DNA reads TGCGCCAGCAGCAAGCTGCAGGGGGCGCAGGGCTACACCTTC. Protein: CASSKLQGAQGYTF.

This clone was seen more than once but under ten times. This chain connects TRBV5-1 to TRBJ1-5; 10 nucleotides agree with TRBD1. Per the germline V gene, CDR1 is SGHRS and CDR2 is YFSETQ. Trimming cost V 0 bases and J 4 bases; bases outside gene matches: 1. CDR3 length: 15 residues. The CDR3 DNA is TGCGCCAGCAGCTTGGCGGGACAGGGGAATCAGCCCCAGCATTTT. Protein sequence: CASSLAGQGNQPQHF.

The chain recombines TRBV10-1 with TRBJ2-3; TRBD2 agrees at 10 bases. The CDR3 runs 15 residues. Germline V gene lookup returns CDR1 WNHNN and CDR2 SYGVQD (reference sequence). With 7 bases clipped from V and 2 bases from J, the junction kept 6 bases outside the gene matches. The CDR3 is CASTLAGDVTDTQYF. The CDR3 region has the DNA TGCGCCAGCACGCTAGCGGGGGATGTCACAGATACGCAGTATTTT.

The chain uses TRBV15 and TRBJ2-7, with 7 positions matching TRBD1. Germline V CDR1 and CDR2: LNHNV, YYDKDF (reference sequence). The CDR3 length is 13 residues. V lost 4 bases and J lost 3; bases outside the gene matches: 3. CDR3 protein: CATSIGTVYEQYF. The CDR3 coding sequence is TGTGCCACCAGCATAGGGACAGTCTACGAGCAGTACTTC.

V usage is TRBV29-1 and J usage is TRBJ2-5; the D gene is possibly TRBD2 (6 bases). Germline V gene sequence: CDR1 SQVTM, CDR2 ANQGSEA. This CDR3 is 12 amino acids long. The CDR3 nucleotides are TGCAGTGCCGTAGGCGGGGAAGAGACCCAGTACTTC. It translates to CSAVGGEETQYF.